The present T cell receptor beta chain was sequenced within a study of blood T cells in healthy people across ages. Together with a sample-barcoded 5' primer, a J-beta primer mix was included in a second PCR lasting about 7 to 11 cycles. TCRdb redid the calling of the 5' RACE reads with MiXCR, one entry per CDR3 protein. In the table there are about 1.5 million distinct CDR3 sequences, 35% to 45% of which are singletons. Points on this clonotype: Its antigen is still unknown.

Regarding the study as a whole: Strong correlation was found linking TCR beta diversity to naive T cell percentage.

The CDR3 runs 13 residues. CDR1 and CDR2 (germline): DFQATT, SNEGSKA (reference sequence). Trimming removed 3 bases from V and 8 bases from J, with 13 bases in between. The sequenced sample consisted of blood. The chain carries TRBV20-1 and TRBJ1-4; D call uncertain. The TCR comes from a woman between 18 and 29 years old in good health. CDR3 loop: CSASGPSREKLFF. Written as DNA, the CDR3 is TGCAGTGCTAGCGGTCCTAGTAGGGAAAAACTGTTTTTT.